The subject of this entry is one T cell receptor (beta chain). The data derive from a study of cytomegalovirus exposure and HLA in healthy donors. Primers included in the PCR were 60 Vbeta and 13 Jbeta primers. Using immunoSEQ multiplex PCR, the repertoire was profiled, and TCRdb retains in-frame clones only, with some absent. The table includes 100,000 to 150,000 clones, roughly 82% detected once. The length of the CDR3 is 14 residues. The germline V gene has CDR1 SEHNR and CDR2 FQNEAQ (reference sequence). The V and J ends lost 5 bases and 5 bases, in that order; junction bases with no gene match: 4.

V gene TRBV7-9 combines with J gene TRBJ1-4; 8 bases are shared with TRBD1. Sample: PBMCs. This clonotype was obtained from a woman aged 60-75 years in good health and CMV-seropositive. CDR3 bases: TGTGCCAGCAGCGCAGGGGGCCTAAATGAAAAACTGTTTTTT. This sequence encodes CASSAGGLNEKLFF.